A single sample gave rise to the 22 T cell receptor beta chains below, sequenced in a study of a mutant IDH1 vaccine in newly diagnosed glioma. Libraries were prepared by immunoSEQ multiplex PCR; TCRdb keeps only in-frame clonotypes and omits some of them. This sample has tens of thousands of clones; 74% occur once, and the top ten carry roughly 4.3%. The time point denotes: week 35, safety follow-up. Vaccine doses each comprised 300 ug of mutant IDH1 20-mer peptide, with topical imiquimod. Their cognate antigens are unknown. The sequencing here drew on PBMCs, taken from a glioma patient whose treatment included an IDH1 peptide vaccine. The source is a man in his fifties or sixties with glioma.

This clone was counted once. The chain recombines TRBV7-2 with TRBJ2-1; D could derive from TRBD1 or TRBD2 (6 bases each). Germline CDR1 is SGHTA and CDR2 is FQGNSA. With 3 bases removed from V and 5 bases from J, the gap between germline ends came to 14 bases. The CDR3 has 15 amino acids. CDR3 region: CASSFQGRLNNEQFF. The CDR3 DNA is TGTGCCAGCAGCTTTCAGGGGAGGCTTAACAATGAGCAGTTCTTC.

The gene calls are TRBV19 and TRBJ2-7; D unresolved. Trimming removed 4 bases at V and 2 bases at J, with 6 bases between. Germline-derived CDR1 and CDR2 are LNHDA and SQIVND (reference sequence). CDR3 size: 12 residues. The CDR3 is CASSKRPYEQYF. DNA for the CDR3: TGTGCCAGTAGTAAACGTCCCTACGAGCAGTACTTC.

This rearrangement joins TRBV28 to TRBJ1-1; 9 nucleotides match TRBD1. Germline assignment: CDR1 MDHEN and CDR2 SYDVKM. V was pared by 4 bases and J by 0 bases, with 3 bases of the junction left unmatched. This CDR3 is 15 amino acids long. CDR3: CASSSTGGMNTEAFF. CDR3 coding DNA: TGTGCCAGCAGTTCGACAGGGGGGATGAACACTGAAGCTTTCTTT.

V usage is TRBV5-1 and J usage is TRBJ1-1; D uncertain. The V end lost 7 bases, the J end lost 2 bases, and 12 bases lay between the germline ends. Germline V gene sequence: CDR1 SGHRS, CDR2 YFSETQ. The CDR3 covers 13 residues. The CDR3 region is CASRSLANTEAFF. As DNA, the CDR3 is TGCGCCAGCCGTAGTCTCGCTAACACTGAAGCTTTCTTT.

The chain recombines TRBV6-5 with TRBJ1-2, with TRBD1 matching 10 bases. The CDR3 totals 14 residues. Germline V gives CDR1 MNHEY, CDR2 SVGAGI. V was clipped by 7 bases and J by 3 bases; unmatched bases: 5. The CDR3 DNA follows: TGTGCCAGCAAAACGACAGGGGGCGACTATGGCTACACCTTC. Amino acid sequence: CASKTTGGDYGYTF.

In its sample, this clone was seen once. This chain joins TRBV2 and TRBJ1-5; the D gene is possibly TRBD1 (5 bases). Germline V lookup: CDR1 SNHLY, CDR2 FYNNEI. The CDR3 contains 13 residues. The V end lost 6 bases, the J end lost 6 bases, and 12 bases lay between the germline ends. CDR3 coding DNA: TGTGCCAGCAGCCAGGGATCTGGTCAGCCCCAGCATTTT. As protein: CASSQGSGQPQHF.

The CDR3 DNA sequence: TGTGCCAGCGGCGACCCAGGGGACCTTACGAACAATGAGCAGTTCTTC. It translates to CASGDPGDLTNNEQFF. The rearrangement joins TRBV5-6 to TRBJ2-1, with D perhaps TRBD1 (6 bases). V lost 7 bases to trimming and J lost 5 bases, with 22 bases between them. Germline V gene data show CDR1 as SGHDT and CDR2 as YYEEEE. CDR3 length: 16 amino acids.

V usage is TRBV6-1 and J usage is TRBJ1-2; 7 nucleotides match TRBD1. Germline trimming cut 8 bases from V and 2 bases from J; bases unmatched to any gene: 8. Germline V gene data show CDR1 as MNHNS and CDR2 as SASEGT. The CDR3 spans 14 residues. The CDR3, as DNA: TGTGCCAGCGGATTGGACAGGACAAACTATGGCTACACCTTC. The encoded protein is CASGLDRTNYGYTF.

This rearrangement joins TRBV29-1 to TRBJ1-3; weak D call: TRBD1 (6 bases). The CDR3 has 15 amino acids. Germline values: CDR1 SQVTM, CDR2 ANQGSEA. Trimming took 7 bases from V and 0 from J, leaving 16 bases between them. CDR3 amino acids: CSAWDTSVSGNTIYF. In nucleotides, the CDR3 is TGCAGCGCCTGGGACACCAGTGTCTCTGGAAACACCATATATTTT.

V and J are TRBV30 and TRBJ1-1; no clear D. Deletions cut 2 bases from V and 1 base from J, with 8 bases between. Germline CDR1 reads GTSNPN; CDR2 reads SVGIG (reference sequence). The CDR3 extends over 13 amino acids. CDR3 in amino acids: CAWSIGGNTEAFF. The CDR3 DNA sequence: TGTGCCTGGAGTATAGGCGGGAACACTGAAGCTTTCTTT.

CDR3 loop: CASSTTGSGGYTEAFF. CDR3 coding DNA: TGTGCCAGCAGTACCACAGGGAGCGGAGGGTACACTGAAGCTTTCTTT. The V gene is TRBV27, the J gene TRBJ1-1; possible D gene TRBD1, 6 bases. The CDR3 totals 16 residues. Germline V gives CDR1 MNHEY, CDR2 SMNVEV (reference sequence). V was clipped by 5 bases and J by 3 bases, with 19 bases between them.

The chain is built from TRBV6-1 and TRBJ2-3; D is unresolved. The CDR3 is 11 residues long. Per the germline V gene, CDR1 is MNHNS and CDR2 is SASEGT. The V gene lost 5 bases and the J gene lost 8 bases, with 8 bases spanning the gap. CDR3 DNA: TGTGCCAGCAGTTTCGGTATTACGCAGTATTTT. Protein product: CASSFGITQYF.

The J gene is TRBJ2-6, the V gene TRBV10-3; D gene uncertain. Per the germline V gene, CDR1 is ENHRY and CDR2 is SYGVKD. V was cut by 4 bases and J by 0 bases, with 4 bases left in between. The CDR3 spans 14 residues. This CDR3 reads CAISVSSGANVLTF. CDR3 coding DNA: TGTGCCATCAGTGTAAGCTCTGGGGCCAACGTCCTGACTTTC.

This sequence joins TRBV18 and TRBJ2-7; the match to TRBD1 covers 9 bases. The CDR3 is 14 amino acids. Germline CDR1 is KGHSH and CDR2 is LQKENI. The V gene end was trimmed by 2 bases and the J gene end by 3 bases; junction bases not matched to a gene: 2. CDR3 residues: CASSPRTGDYEQYF. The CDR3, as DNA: TGTGCCAGCTCACCAAGGACAGGGGACTACGAGCAGTACTTC. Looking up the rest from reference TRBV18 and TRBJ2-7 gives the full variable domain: NAGVMQNPRHLVRRRGQEARLRCSPMKGHSHVYWYRQLPEEGLKFMVYLQKENIIDESGMPKERFSAEFPKEGPSILRIQQVVRGDSAAYFCASSPRTGDYEQYFGPGTRLTVT.

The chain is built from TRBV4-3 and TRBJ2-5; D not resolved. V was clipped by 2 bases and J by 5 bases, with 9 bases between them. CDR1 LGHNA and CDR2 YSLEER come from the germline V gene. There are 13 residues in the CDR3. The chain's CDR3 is CASSQRSWETQYF. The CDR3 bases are TGCGCCAGCAGCCAACGTAGCTGGGAGACCCAGTACTTC.

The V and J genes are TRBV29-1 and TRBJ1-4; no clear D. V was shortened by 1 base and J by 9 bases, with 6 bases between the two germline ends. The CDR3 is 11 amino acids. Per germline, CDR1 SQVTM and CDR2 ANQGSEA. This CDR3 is CSVEVVQKLFF. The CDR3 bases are TGCAGCGTTGAAGTTGTTCAAAAACTGTTTTTT.

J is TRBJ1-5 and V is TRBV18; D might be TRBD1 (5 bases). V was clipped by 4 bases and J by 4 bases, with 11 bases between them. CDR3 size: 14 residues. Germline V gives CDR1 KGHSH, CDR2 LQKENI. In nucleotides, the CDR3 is TGTGCCAGCTCACGTAGTGGGGGTAATCAGCCCCAGCATTTT. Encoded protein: CASSRSGGNQPQHF.

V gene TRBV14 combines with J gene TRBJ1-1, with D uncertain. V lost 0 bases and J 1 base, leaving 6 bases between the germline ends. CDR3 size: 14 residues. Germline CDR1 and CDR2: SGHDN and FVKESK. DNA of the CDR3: TGTGCCAGCAGCCAAGATCCGGGGAACACTGAAGCTTTCTTT. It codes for CASSQDPGNTEAFF.

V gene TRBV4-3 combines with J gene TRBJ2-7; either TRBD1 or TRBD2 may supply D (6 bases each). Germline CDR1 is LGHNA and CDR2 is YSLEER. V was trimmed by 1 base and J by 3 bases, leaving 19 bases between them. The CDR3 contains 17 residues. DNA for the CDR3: TGCGCCAGCAGCCAAGGGGGGGCAGCGGACGGACGCTACGAGCAGTACTTC. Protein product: CASSQGGAADGRYEQYF.

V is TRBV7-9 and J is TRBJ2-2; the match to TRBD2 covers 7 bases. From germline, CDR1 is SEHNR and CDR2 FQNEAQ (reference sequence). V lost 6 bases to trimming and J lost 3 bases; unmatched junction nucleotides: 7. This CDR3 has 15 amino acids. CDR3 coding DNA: TGTGCCAGCAGGAGAGCGGGGAGGGACACCGGGGAGCTGTTTTTT. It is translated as CASRRAGRDTGELFF.

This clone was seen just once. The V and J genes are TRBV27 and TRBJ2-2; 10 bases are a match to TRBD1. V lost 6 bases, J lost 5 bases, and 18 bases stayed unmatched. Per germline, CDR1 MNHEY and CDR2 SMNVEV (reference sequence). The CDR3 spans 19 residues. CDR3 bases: TGTGCCAGCAGAACCGCCGGGACAGGGGTGCCCGAGCGGACCGGGGAGCTGTTTTTT. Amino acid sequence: CASRTAGTGVPERTGELFF.

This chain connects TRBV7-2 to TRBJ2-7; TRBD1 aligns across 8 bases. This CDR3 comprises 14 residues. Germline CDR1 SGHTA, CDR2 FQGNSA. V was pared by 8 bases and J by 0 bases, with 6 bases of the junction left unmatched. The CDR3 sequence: CASGPQGGSYEQYF. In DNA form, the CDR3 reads TGTGCCAGCGGCCCACAGGGGGGCTCCTACGAGCAGTACTTC.